This T cell receptor beta chain is from a study of response to subunit inactivated influenza vaccine. One entry per CDR3 protein, called by TCRdb with MiXCR from the RT-PCR reads. The sample consists of 500,000 to 600,000 distinct CDR3 sequences, around 8% of them appearing once. Turning to this clonotype: Its cognate antigen is unknown. A read error is possible here, since a much larger clone lies one base away.

The CDR3 has 14 residues. The germline V gene has CDR1 DFQATT and CDR2 SNEGSKA (reference sequence). General observations from the study: There was a suggestion from the authors that each seasonal influenza vaccination recruits few new T cells.

The TCR sequence derives from a man aged 45-69 years who received an inactivated influenza vaccine. J is TRBJ2-7 and V is TRBV20-1; possibly TRBD1 or TRBD2 for D (6 bases each). The source was PBMCs from blood, collected less than 25 months after vaccination. CDR3 sequence reads: CSAEGGESSYDQYF. In DNA form, the CDR3 reads TGCAGTGCGGAGGGGGGAGAGAGCTCCTACGACCAGTACTTC.